A selection of T cell receptor beta chains follows, all from one sample in a study of blood T cell repertoires in COVID-19. The protocol was immunoSEQ multiplex PCR, while the TCRdb copy is restricted to in-frame clones and leaves out a portion. The data contain hundreds of thousands of clones, roughly 84% of them seen just once; the ten biggest clones take up 4%. Specimen: peripheral blood. The receptor set was obtained from a woman in her thirties or forties with active or convalescent COVID-19. Both conserved end residues are part of each CDR3. The D gene is left open where the match is weak. Clone size is not always given. Where it is, it says once, few, many or a class for expanded clones.

TRBD1,TRBV5-4,TRBJ2-1,.,CASSLSGGSYNEQFF,TGTGCCAGCAGCTTGTCAGGGGGCTCCTACAATGAGCAGTTCTTC
TRBD2,TRBV3-1/TRBV3-2,TRBJ2-4,.,CASKGPSGGLAKNIQYF,TGTGCCAGCAAGGGGCCTAGCGGGGGACTAGCCAAAAACATTCAGTACTTC
.,TRBV6-6,TRBJ1-6,.,CASSYSGDWNSPLHF,TGTGCCAGCAGTTACTCGGGGGACTGGAATTCACCCCTCCACTTT
.,TRBV7-2,TRBJ2-1,.,CASSPSLVGQFF,TGTGCCAGCAGCCCCAGTCTTGTTGGGCAGTTCTTC
.,TRBV7-6,TRBJ2-7,.,CASSPGTLVEQYF,TGTGCCAGCAGCCCCGGGACACTTGTAGAGCAGTACTTC
.,TRBV4-2,TRBJ1-2,.,CASSQGDSNYGYTF,TGTGCCAGCAGCCAAGGGGACTCGAACTATGGCTACACCTTC
.,TRBV7-6,TRBJ1-1,.,CASSWARGIVNTEAFF,TGTGCCAGCAGCTGGGCTAGGGGTATTGTGAACACTGAAGCTTTCTTT
.,TRBV19,TRBJ2-3,.,CASSIQSRRDTQYF,TGTGCCAGTAGTATCCAAAGCCGCCGCGATACGCAGTATTTT
TRBD1,TRBV11-2,TRBJ2-6,.,CASSFEGQGAAGANVLTF,TGTGCCAGCAGCTTCGAGGGACAGGGGGCGGCTGGGGCCAACGTCCTGACTTTC
.,TRBV6-4,TRBJ1-1,few,CASSDSKRTATGTEAFF,TGTGCCAGCAGTGACTCGAAAAGGACAGCCACGGGGACTGAAGCTTTCTTT
TRBD2,TRBV7-9,TRBJ2-7,.,CASSRGLAGQNEQYF,TGTGCCAGCAGCCGGGGACTAGCGGGCCAGAACGAGCAGTACTTC
.,TRBV10-3,TRBJ1-1,.,CAPRGGFTEAFF,TGTGCCCCACGGGGAGGGTTCACTGAAGCTTTCTTT
.,TRBV5-1,TRBJ1-2,.,CASSLYEGDYTF,TGCGCCAGCAGCTTGTATGAGGGCGACTACACCTTC
TRBD1,TRBV6-1,TRBJ1-2,few,CASSVFRTRGNYGYTF,TGTGCCAGCAGTGTATTTCGGACCAGGGGGAACTATGGCTACACCTTC
.,TRBV10-3,TRBJ1-1,.,CAISESPPGTEAFF,TGTGCCATCAGTGAGTCGCCCCCGGGGACTGAAGCTTTCTTT
.,TRBV12-3/TRBV12-4,TRBJ2-7,.,CASSSGTYEQYF,TGTGCCAGCAGTTCCGGGACCTACGAGCAGTACTTC
TRBD2,TRBV11-2,TRBJ2-3,.,CASSLGLATDTQYF,TGTGCCAGCAGCCTGGGACTAGCCACAGATACGCAGTATTTT
TRBD2,TRBV28,TRBJ2-3,.,CASSPRGSGGATQYF,TGTGCCAGCAGCCCTCGTGGTAGCGGGGGGGCGACGCAGTATTTT
TRBD2,TRBV5-1,TRBJ2-3,.,CASSWGLAGTDTQYF,TGCGCCAGCAGCTGGGGACTAGCGGGCACAGATACGCAGTATTTT
TRBD1,TRBV2,TRBJ1-1,.,CASSWTGMNTEAFF,TGTGCCAGCTCTTGGACAGGGATGAACACTGAAGCTTTCTTT